This T cell receptor beta chain was obtained from a study of T cell changes during pregnancy in multiple sclerosis. Trimming shortened V by 0 bases and J by 11 bases, and 11 bases separated the two germline ends. There are 13 residues in the CDR3. Germline loops: CDR1 SGHRS, CDR2 YFSETQ. Clones were read by immunoSEQ multiplex PCR, and TCRdb kept only the in-frame ones, dropping some. The sample has about 40,000 clones; about 94% are singletons. This clone was seen only once. Sequences were derived from CD4+ T cells from peripheral blood mononuclear cells, sampled after pregnancy. The receptor comes from a female donor with multiple sclerosis, enrolled in a pregnancy study. The rearrangement uses TRBV5-1 and TRBJ2-2; unclear D gene. This CDR3 reads CASSLAWSSELFF. The CDR3 coding sequence is TGCGCCAGCAGCTTGGCCTGGAGCAGTGAGCTGTTTTTT.